The next 4 T cell receptor beta chains were all read from a single sample in a study of preoperative IRX-2 immunotherapy in early breast cancer. Treatment reported: preoperative locoregional IRX-2 cytokine immunotherapy. Clones were read by immunoSEQ multiplex PCR, and TCRdb kept only the in-frame ones, dropping some. Of about 43,000 clones listed, roughly 94% were seen once; the top ten hold 1.6%. The sample in question was tumor tissue, obtained after IRX-2 immunotherapy. The receptors derive from a human donor with breast cancer.

V gene TRBV6-1 combines with J gene TRBJ1-5; D gene uncertain. V lost 7 bases, J lost 4 bases, and 11 bases lay in between. This CDR3 has 13 residues. Germline assignment: CDR1 MNHNS and CDR2 SASEGT. In DNA, the CDR3 is TGTGCCAGCACCCAGGCGCCTAATCAGCCCCAGCATTTT. Its translation: CASTQAPNQPQHF.

CDR3 in amino acids: CASSLTGGGETQYF. The CDR3 nucleotides read TGTGCCAGCAGCTTAACAGGGGGCGGAGAGACCCAGTACTTC. This chain uses TRBV7-3 with TRBJ2-5; TRBD1 matches 7 bases. CDR1 is SGHTA and CDR2 is FQGTGA in the germline V gene. The CDR3 sequence is 14 residues long. V shed 0 bases and J 4 bases; nucleotides not matched to a gene: 2.

This clone appeared a single time. The chain joins TRBV19 to TRBJ1-3; D unclear. Germline values: CDR1 LNHDA, CDR2 SQIVND (reference sequence). Trimming took 3 bases from V and 6 from J, leaving 12 bases between them. The CDR3 spans 14 residues. The CDR3 coding sequence is TGTGCCAGTAGTATTGGAGGATTCCCAAACACCATATATTTT. This translates into CASSIGGFPNTIYF.

J is TRBJ1-2 and V is TRBV19; the match to TRBD1 covers 7 bases. Germline V gene data show CDR1 as LNHDA and CDR2 as SQIVND (reference sequence). CDR3 length: 14 residues. Unmatched junction bases numbered 11, after V lost 5 bases and J lost 8 bases. The CDR3 spells CASSPPAQGEGYTF. The CDR3, as DNA: TGTGCCAGTAGTCCCCCCGCCCAGGGGGAAGGCTACACCTTC.